What follows describes a single T cell receptor (beta chain). Original processing methods: Amplifying reference gene primers gave estimates of nucleated cell counts. Assay: immunoSEQ multiplex PCR; the TCRdb copy retains only in-frame clones and omits some. The V and J calls and clone size are taken from that table; D and trimming were inferred from the DNA. This sample has some 200,000 clones, with just under 85% found just once. Trimming took 1 base from V and 6 from J; bases not matched to a gene: 2. Germline V gene sequence: CDR1 LGHDT, CDR2 YNNKEL (reference sequence). This CDR3 has 14 residues. Participants reported their clinical history, and cohort assignment relied on those reports. The source of the sample is a study of blood T cell repertoires in COVID-19. Study in general: COVID-19 samples from acute and convalescent phases originated in the United States, Italy and Spain.

Source material: PBMCs or T cells enriched from blood (not recorded which). The source of this sequence is a middle-aged woman with acute COVID-19. The chain uses TRBV3-1 (or the pseudogene TRBV3-2) and TRBJ2-4; 8 positions agree with TRBD1. CDR3 region: CASSQGGQVNIQYF. The DNA of the CDR3 is TGTGCCAGCAGCCAAGGGGGACAGGTAAACATTCAGTACTTC.